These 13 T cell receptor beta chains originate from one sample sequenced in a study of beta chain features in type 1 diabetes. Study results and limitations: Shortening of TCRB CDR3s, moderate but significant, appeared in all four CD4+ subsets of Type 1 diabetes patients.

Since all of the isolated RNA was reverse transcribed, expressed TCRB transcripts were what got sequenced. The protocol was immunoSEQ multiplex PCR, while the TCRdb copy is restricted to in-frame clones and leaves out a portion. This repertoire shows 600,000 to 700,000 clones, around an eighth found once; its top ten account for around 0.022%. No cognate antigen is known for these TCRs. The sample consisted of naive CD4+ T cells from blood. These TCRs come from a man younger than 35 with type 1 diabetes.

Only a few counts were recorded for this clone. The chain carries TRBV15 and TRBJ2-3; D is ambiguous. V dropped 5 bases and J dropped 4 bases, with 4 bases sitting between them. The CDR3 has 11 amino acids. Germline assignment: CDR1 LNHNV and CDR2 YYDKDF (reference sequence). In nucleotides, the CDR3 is TGTGCCACCAGCCGGGCAGATACGCAGTATTTT. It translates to CATSRADTQYF.

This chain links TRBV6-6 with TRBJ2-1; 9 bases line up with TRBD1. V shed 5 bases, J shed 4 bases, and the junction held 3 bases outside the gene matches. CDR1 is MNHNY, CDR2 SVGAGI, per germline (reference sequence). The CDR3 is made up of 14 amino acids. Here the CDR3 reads CASSNDRGYNEQFF. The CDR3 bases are TGTGCCAGCAGTAACGACAGGGGGTACAATGAGCAGTTCTTC.

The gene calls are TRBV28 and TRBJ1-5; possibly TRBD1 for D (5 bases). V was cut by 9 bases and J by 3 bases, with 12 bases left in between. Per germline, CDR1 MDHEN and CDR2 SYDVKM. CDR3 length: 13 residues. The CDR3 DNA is TGTGCCAGTATTGGGGCGGTCAATCAGCCCCAGCATTTT. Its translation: CASIGAVNQPQHF. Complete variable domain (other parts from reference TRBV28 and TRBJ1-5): DVKVTQSSRYLVKRTGEKVFLECVQDMDHENMFWYRQDPGLGLRLIYFSYDVKMKEKGDIPEGYSVSREKKERFSLILESASTNQTSMYLCASIGAVNQPQHFGDGTRLSIL.

The CDR3 here is CAWSDWGGTYEQYF. The CDR3 DNA reads as TGTGCCTGGAGTGATTGGGGCGGAACCTACGAGCAGTACTTC. The rearrangement uses TRBV30 and TRBJ2-7; weak D call: TRBD1 (5 bases). The germline V and J ends were trimmed by 1 base and 2 bases, with 12 bases remaining between them. The CDR3 covers 14 residues. CDR1 and CDR2 from the germline V gene are GTSNPN and SVGIG (reference sequence).

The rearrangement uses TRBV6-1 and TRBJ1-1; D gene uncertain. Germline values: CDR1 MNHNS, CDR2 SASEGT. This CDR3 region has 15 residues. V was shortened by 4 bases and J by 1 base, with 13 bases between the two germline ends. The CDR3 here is CASSVNGRSNTEAFF. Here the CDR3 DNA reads TGTGCCAGCAGTGTTAACGGACGGTCGAACACTGAAGCTTTCTTT.

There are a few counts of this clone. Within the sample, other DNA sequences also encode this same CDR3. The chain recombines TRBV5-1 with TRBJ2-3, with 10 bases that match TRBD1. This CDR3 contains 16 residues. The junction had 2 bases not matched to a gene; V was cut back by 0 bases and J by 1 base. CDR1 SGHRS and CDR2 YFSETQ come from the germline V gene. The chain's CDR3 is CASSLAGTGGTDTQYF. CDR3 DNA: TGCGCCAGCAGCTTGGCCGGGACAGGGGGCACAGATACGCAGTATTTT. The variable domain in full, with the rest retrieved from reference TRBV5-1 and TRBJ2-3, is KAGVTQTPRYLIKTRGQQVTLSCSPISGHRSVSWYQQTPGQGLQFLFEYFSETQRNKGNFPGRFSGRQFSNSRSEMNVSTLELGDSALYLCASSLAGTGGTDTQYFGPGTRLTVL.

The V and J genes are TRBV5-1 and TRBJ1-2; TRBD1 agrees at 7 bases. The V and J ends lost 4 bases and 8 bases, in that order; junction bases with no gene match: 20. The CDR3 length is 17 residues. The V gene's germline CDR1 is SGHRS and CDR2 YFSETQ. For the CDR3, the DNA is TGCGCCAGCAGCCGACTCCGGGACAGAGTGACCCTATACGGCTACACCTTC. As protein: CASSRLRDRVTLYGYTF.

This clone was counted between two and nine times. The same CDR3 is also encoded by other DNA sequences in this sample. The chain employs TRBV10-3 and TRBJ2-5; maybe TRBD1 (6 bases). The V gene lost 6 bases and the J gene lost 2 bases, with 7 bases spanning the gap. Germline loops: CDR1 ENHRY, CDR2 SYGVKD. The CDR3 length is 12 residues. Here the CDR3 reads CAIRGAQETQYF. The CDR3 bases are TGTGCCATCAGGGGGGCGCAAGAGACCCAGTACTTC.

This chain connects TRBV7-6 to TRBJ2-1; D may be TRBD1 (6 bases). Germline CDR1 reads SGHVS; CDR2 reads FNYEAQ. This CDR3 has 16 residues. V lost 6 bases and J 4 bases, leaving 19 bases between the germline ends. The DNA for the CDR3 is TGTGCCAGCAGGTTAACCCAGGGGTCGGGATACAATGAGCAGTTCTTC. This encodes CASRLTQGSGYNEQFF.

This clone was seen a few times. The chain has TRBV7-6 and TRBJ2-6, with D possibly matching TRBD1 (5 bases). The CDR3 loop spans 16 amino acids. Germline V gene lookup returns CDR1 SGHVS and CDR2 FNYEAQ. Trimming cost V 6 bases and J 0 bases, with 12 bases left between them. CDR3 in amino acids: CASSKDRFSGANVLTF. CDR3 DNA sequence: TGTGCCAGCAGTAAAGACAGATTCTCTGGGGCCAACGTCCTGACTTTC.

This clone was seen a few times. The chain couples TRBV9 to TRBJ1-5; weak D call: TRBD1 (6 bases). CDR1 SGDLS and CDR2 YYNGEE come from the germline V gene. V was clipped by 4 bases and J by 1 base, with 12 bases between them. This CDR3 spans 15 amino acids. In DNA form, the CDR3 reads TGTGCCAGCAGCAAAGGGGGTTTAAGCAATCAGCCCCAGCATTTT. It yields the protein CASSKGGLSNQPQHF. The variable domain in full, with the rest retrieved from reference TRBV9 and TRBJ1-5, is DSGVTQTPKHLITATGQRVTLRCSPRSGDLSVYWYQQSLDQGLQFLIQYYNGEERAKGNILERFSAQQFPDLHSELNLSSLELGDSALYFCASSKGGLSNQPQHFGDGTRLSIL.

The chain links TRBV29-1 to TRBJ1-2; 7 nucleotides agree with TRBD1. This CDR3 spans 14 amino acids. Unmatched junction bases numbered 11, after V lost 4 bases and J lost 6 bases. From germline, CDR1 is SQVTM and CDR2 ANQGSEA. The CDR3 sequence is CSVGRDSLTNGYTF. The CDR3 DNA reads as TGCAGCGTTGGGCGGGACAGCCTAACTAATGGCTACACCTTC.

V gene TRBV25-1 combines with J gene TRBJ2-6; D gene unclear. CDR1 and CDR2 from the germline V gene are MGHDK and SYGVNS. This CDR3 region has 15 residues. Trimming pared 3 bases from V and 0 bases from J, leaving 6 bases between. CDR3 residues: CASSDFPSGANVLTF. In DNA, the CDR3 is TGTGCCAGCAGTGATTTCCCCTCTGGGGCCAACGTCCTGACTTTC.